Sequencing of this T cell receptor (beta chain) was carried out in a study of blood T cell repertoires in COVID-19. On the study more broadly: Researchers got acute and convalescent COVID-19 samples from the United States, Italy and Spain. T cells, B-cell-depleted T cells, or PBMCs supplied cDNA or gDNA.

This CDR3 comprises 18 residues. The V gene lost 1 base and the J gene lost 2 bases, with 19 bases spanning the gap. Germline CDR1 is LGHDT and CDR2 is YNNKEL (reference sequence). Authors' data handling: Estimates of nucleated cell counts were drawn from the amplification of reference gene primers. The assay was immunoSEQ multiplex PCR, and TCRdb's table has in-frame clones only and misses some. The D gene and trimming were derived from the DNA, and the V and J assignments and clone size from that table. In the table there are under 85,000 clones, about three quarters of which are singletons. The sequencing sample was made of peripheral blood. The V call is TRBV3-1 (or the pseudogene TRBV3-2), the J call TRBJ2-3; D perhaps matches TRBD1 (6 bases). The TCR comes from a human donor in a cohort sampled during active COVID-19. For the CDR3, the DNA is TGTGCCAGCAGCCAAGGCGGCCCGAACAGGGCTTACACAGATACGCAGTATTTT. Translated: CASSQGGPNRAYTDTQYF.